A single sample gave rise to the 26 T cell receptor beta chains below, sequenced in a study of T cell responses to AZD1222 COVID-19 vaccine. Assay: immunoSEQ multiplex PCR; the TCRdb copy retains only in-frame clones and omits some. The profile shows 73,000 or so clones, about 78% of them singletons. Sequences were derived from peripheral blood, sampled 28 days after the second AZD1222 dose. Receptors were obtained from an adult who received the AZD1222 COVID-19 vaccine.

The gene calls are TRBV28 and TRBJ2-1; D possibly corresponds to TRBD2 (5 bases). The CDR3 covers 14 residues. Trimming took off 6 bases at V and 3 bases at J, with 12 bases between the two ends. Germline assignment: CDR1 MDHEN and CDR2 SYDVKM. CDR3 sequence reads: CASSSSDYYNEQFF. In DNA form, the CDR3 reads TGTGCCAGCAGCTCGAGCGACTACTACAATGAGCAGTTCTTC.

The chain carries TRBV19 and TRBJ1-5; no definite D call. With 7 bases removed from V and 2 bases from J, the gap between germline ends came to 12 bases. The CDR3 spans 14 residues. The germline V gene has CDR1 LNHDA and CDR2 SQIVND (reference sequence). CDR3 sequence (DNA): TGTGCCAGTACCGCTTATTTTGGCAATCAGCCCCAGCATTTT. Protein sequence: CASTAYFGNQPQHF.

V and J are TRBV30 and TRBJ2-3; no firm D call. Per the germline V gene, CDR1 is GTSNPN and CDR2 is SVGIG (reference sequence). The CDR3 extends over 12 amino acids. Trimming removed 3 bases at V and 0 bases at J, with 4 bases between. Here the CDR3 reads CAWSGSTDTQYF. In DNA, the CDR3 is TGTGCCTGGAGCGGGAGCACAGATACGCAGTATTTT.

V gene TRBV19 combines with J gene TRBJ2-1, with D possibly TRBD2 on 6 matching bases. The CDR3 consists of 17 residues. The V and J ends lost 5 bases and 7 bases respectively, with 24 bases between them. The germline V gene encodes CDR1 LNHDA and CDR2 SQIVND (reference sequence). CDR3 region: CASSSPGDPQSSNEQFF. The CDR3 DNA reads as TGTGCCAGTAGTTCCCCGGGGGACCCCCAATCGTCAAATGAGCAGTTCTTC.

V usage is TRBV19 and J usage is TRBJ1-2; 7 bases agree with TRBD1. This CDR3 region has 13 residues. The V gene end was trimmed by 10 bases and the J gene end by 4 bases; junction bases not matched to a gene: 9. The V gene's germline CDR1 is LNHDA and CDR2 SQIVND (reference sequence). The CDR3 DNA reads as TGTGCCACCTCCGGACAGGCGTTCTATGGCTACACCTTC. Translating it yields CATSGQAFYGYTF.

The chain has TRBV7-8 and TRBJ2-7, with D possibly matching TRBD2 (5 bases). This CDR3 comprises 13 residues. In germline, CDR1 is SGHVS, CDR2 FQNEAQ. V lost 2 bases, J lost 4 bases, and 9 bases lay in between. CDR3 loop: CASSLRSGYEQYF. The CDR3 nucleotides read TGTGCCAGCAGCTTACGGTCGGGGTACGAGCAGTACTTC.

The CDR3 DNA follows: TGTGCCAGCAGTGAAACGGGACAGGGAGCCATTCAGTACTTC. The encoded protein is CASSETGQGAIQYF. This chain connects TRBV6-1 to TRBJ2-4, with TRBD1 matching over 9 bases. The CDR3 is made up of 14 amino acids. The trim removed 2 bases at V and 9 bases at J, leaving 5 bases unmatched. Germline V CDR1 and CDR2: MNHNS, SASEGT.

The chain carries TRBV28 and TRBJ2-3; 12 positions agree with TRBD2. The CDR3 is 14 amino acids. The V segment lost 6 bases and the J segment 11 bases; nucleotides outside the gene matches: 9. CDR1 is MDHEN, CDR2 SYDVKM, per germline. CDR3 amino acids: CASSRRLAGGEQYF. Here the CDR3 DNA reads TGTGCCAGCAGCCGGCGGCTAGCGGGGGGGGAGCAGTATTTT.

The rearrangement uses TRBV7-2 and TRBJ2-2; D perhaps matches TRBD1 (6 bases). This CDR3 comprises 18 residues. Germline V CDR1 and CDR2: SGHTA, FQGNSA. The ends were cut back, 2 bases at V and 2 bases at J, with 18 bases in the middle. The CDR3 region is CASSLLRGLGGNTGELFF. The CDR3 coding sequence is TGTGCCAGCAGCTTATTAAGAGGCCTAGGGGGAAACACCGGGGAGCTGTTTTTT.

The V gene is TRBV12-3 or TRBV12-4, the J gene TRBJ2-7; D remains ambiguous. The CDR3 is made up of 13 amino acids. Trimming took off 4 bases at V and 6 bases at J, with 13 bases between the two ends. In nucleotides, the CDR3 is TGTGCCAGCAGTTCGGGCCCTTCAAGCGAGCAGTACTTC. Protein product: CASSSGPSSEQYF.

This rearrangement joins TRBV11-2 to TRBJ2-7; a possible D gene is TRBD2 (5 bases). Germline CDR1 reads SGHAT; CDR2 reads FQNNGV. The V end lost 3 bases, the J end lost 3 bases, and 12 bases lay between the germline ends. The CDR3 is made up of 14 amino acids. For the CDR3, the DNA is TGTGCCAGCAGCTTCGGCCGGGGTTACTACGAGCAGTACTTC. Translation: CASSFGRGYYEQYF.

J is TRBJ1-2 and V is TRBV7-9, with 7 bases that match TRBD1. CDR3 length equals 13 residues. V shed 5 bases, J shed 7 bases, and the junction held 7 bases outside the gene matches. In germline, CDR1 is SEHNR, CDR2 FQNEAQ (reference sequence). The DNA for the CDR3 is TGTGCCAGCAGCCTCGGACAGGATCGTGGCTACACCTTC. This translates into CASSLGQDRGYTF. The whole variable domain, remainder taken from reference TRBV7-9 and TRBJ1-2, is DTGVSQNPRHKITKRGQNVTFRCDPISEHNRLYWYRQTLGQGPEFLTYFQNEAQLEKSRLLSDRFSAERPKGSFSTLEIQRTEQGDSAMYLCASSLGQDRGYTFGSGTRLTVV.

This clone was detected once. The chain carries TRBV25-1 and TRBJ1-4, with D perhaps TRBD1 (5 bases). Germline V gene data show CDR1 as MGHDK and CDR2 as SYGVNS. The CDR3 is 17 residues long. V lost 1 base and J lost 8, with 20 bases in between. The CDR3 DNA follows: TGTGCCAGCAGTGAATTTGCAGCTCGGGGGGGACGAGAAAAACTGTTTTTT. Its protein product is CASSEFAARGGREKLFF. Looking up the rest from reference TRBV25-1 and TRBJ1-4 gives the full variable domain: EADIYQTPRYLVIGTGKKITLECSQTMGHDKMYWYQQDPGMELHLIHYSYGVNSTEKGDLSSESTVSRIRTEHFPLTLESARPSHTSQYLCASSEFAARGGREKLFFGSGTQLSVL.

The genes are TRBV9 and TRBJ1-5; D ambiguous. V lost 0 bases and J lost 0, with 10 bases in between. The V gene's germline CDR1 is SGDLS and CDR2 YYNGEE. CDR3 length: 16 residues. The CDR3 is CASSVESVYSNQPQHF. DNA for the CDR3: TGTGCCAGCAGCGTAGAATCGGTGTATAGCAATCAGCCCCAGCATTTT.

This chain connects TRBV2 to TRBJ2-1; 7 nucleotides match TRBD2. The V and J ends lost 0 bases and 7 bases, in that order; junction bases with no gene match: 9. Germline V gene data show CDR1 as SNHLY and CDR2 as FYNNEI. This CDR3 is 16 amino acids long. The CDR3 region is CASSEAWGRVGNEQFF. DNA of the CDR3: TGTGCCAGCAGTGAAGCGTGGGGGAGGGTCGGGAATGAGCAGTTCTTC.

This rearrangement joins TRBV30 to TRBJ1-4, with a tentative D call TRBD1 (6 bases). This CDR3 is 14 amino acids long. The V and J ends lost 5 bases and 5 bases respectively, with 15 bases between them. CDR1 and CDR2 from the germline V gene are GTSNPN and SVGIG (reference sequence). Written as DNA, the CDR3 is TGTGCCTGGGAAACAGGGAGGGCAAATGAAAAACTGTTTTTT. This encodes CAWETGRANEKLFF.

V usage is TRBV28 and J usage is TRBJ2-2; D assignment may be TRBD1 or TRBD2 (5 bases each). The CDR3 covers 14 residues. In germline, CDR1 is MDHEN, CDR2 SYDVKM. With 3 bases removed from V and 4 bases from J, the gap between germline ends came to 9 bases. The chain's CDR3 is CASSLRGRTGELFF. The CDR3 DNA sequence: TGTGCCAGCAGTTTGAGGGGCCGCACCGGGGAGCTGTTTTTT.

The gene calls are TRBV10-2 and TRBJ2-1; a possible D gene is TRBD2 (7 bases). The V end lost 6 bases, the J end lost 6 bases, and 15 bases lay between the germline ends. CDR3 length equals 14 residues. CDR1 and CDR2 (germline): WSHSY, SAAADI. CDR3 region: CASRGLGGTNEQFF. The CDR3 DNA reads TGCGCCAGCAGAGGACTAGGGGGGACCAATGAGCAGTTCTTC.

This clone was seen a handful of times. The chain carries TRBV18 and TRBJ2-7; 7 nucleotides match TRBD1. The germline V gene has CDR1 KGHSH and CDR2 LQKENI. CDR3 length equals 17 residues. The V gene end was trimmed by 0 bases and the J gene end by 1 base; junction bases not matched to a gene: 9. CDR3 nucleotides: TGTGCCAGCTCACCACCGGTGACAGGACAGGCGTCCTACGAGCAGTACTTC. Protein product: CASSPPVTGQASYEQYF. Drawing the rest from reference TRBV18 and TRBJ2-7, the complete variable domain is NAGVMQNPRHLVRRRGQEARLRCSPMKGHSHVYWYRQLPEEGLKFMVYLQKENIIDESGMPKERFSAEFPKEGPSILRIQQVVRGDSAAYFCASSPPVTGQASYEQYFGPGTRLTVT.

The chain carries TRBV24-1 and TRBJ2-2; D gene uncertain. Germline CDR1 and CDR2: KGHDR and SFDVKD. With 4 bases removed from V and 0 bases from J, the gap between germline ends came to 8 bases. This CDR3 comprises 15 residues. The CDR3 reads CATSELNTNTGELFF. The CDR3 DNA reads as TGTGCCACCAGTGAACTCAACACGAACACCGGGGAGCTGTTTTTT.

The chain carries TRBV7-8 and TRBJ2-5; 8 bases fit TRBD2. Trimming cost V 3 bases and J 5 bases; bases outside gene matches: 8. CDR3 length: 15 amino acids. Per the germline V gene, CDR1 is SGHVS and CDR2 is FQNEAQ. Here the CDR3 reads CASSFLGGADETQYF. In DNA form, the CDR3 reads TGTGCCAGCAGCTTTCTCGGGGGGGCCGATGAGACCCAGTACTTC.

This rearrangement joins TRBV2 to TRBJ1-2; D unresolved. V was clipped by 8 bases and J by 7 bases, with 11 bases between them. The CDR3 is 11 residues long. Looked up from germline, CDR1 is SNHLY and CDR2 is FYNNEI. Here the CDR3 DNA reads TGTGCCAGCGATGCTGGTGCTGGCTACACCTTC. Residues: CASDAGAGYTF.

The chain joins TRBV6-5 to TRBJ1-1; D gene unclear. Germline-derived CDR1 and CDR2 are MNHEY and SVGAGI. The CDR3 extends over 13 amino acids. The V end lost 7 bases, the J end lost 5 bases, and 14 bases lay between the germline ends. The CDR3 sequence is CASILSGSTEAFF. CDR3 DNA: TGTGCCAGCATCTTGTCGGGCAGTACTGAAGCTTTCTTT.

The chain combines TRBV29-1 with TRBJ2-6; 9 bases map to TRBD1. V lost 5 bases to trimming and J lost 0 bases; unmatched junction nucleotides: 2. CDR1 and CDR2 (germline): SQVTM, ANQGSEA. CDR3 size: 15 residues. CDR3 sequence (DNA): TGCAGCGTTTCGACAGGGGGCTCTGGGGCCAACGTCCTGACTTTC. Translating gives CSVSTGGSGANVLTF.

This clone has just a few counts. J is TRBJ1-6 and V is TRBV5-1; a possible D gene is TRBD1 (5 bases). This CDR3 region has 14 residues. From germline, CDR1 is SGHRS and CDR2 YFSETQ. V shed 0 bases and J shed 7 bases, with 8 bases lying between them. The CDR3 DNA sequence: TGCGCCAGCAGCTTGGATAGGGGCAATTCACCCCTCCACTTT. It translates to CASSLDRGNSPLHF.

The V and J genes are TRBV4-3 and TRBJ2-2; TRBD2 is a possible D gene (5 bases). Trimming removed 0 bases at V and 4 bases at J, with 9 bases between. CDR1 is LGHNA, CDR2 YSLEER, per germline. This CDR3 is 15 amino acids long. As DNA, the CDR3 is TGCGCCAGCAGCCAAGATGACGGGGTCACCGGGGAGCTGTTTTTT. Its translation: CASSQDDGVTGELFF.